This TCR beta chain was recovered during a study of shared clonotypes between healthy human individuals. This table comes from immunoSEQ multiplex PCR, and its TCRdb copy is limited to in-frame clones, with some not included. The repertoire has 1.6 million or so clones, 98% to 99% of them found once; the top ten carry 0.36%. The specimen was naive CD4+ T cells sorted from blood. Subset denoted: CD45RA+ positively selected. This receptor was taken from a man aged 30 to 39 in good health.

CDR3 protein: CASSLDGTYSYEQYF. The CDR3 nucleotides are TGTGCCAGCAGCTTAGATGGGACATACTCCTACGAGCAGTACTTC. This chain joins TRBV7-8 and TRBJ2-7; D might be TRBD1 (6 bases). From germline, CDR1 is SGHVS and CDR2 FQNEAQ. CDR3 length: 15 amino acids. The ends were cut back, 1 base at V and 0 bases at J, with 10 bases in the middle.